This T cell receptor beta chain was identified during a study of blood T cells in healthy people across ages. Study-wide points: Age brought a roughly linear fall in TCR beta diversity measured per million T cells.

This CDR3 is 15 amino acids long. The V segment lost 6 bases and the J segment 7 bases; nucleotides outside the gene matches: 11. Primed by a sample-barcoded 5' primer and a J-beta primer mix, a second PCR proceeded for about 6 to 11 cycles. MiXCR was run by TCRdb on the 5' RACE reads, yielding one entry per CDR3 protein. The sample yields 750,000 to 950,000 distinct CDR3 sequences, just under 30% seen once. This clonotype came up many times. Its antigen remains unknown. These records were also assigned to another study, of T cells of mothers and their children.

The chain joins TRBV12-3 or TRBV12-4 to TRBJ1-5; 8 bases align to TRBD1. Sequenced: blood. The receptor comes from a woman aged 40 to 50 in good health. CDR3 coding DNA: TGTGCCAGCAGCCTGGACAGGGCGGCAGGGCAGCCCCAGCATTTT. Its translation is CASSLDRAAGQPQHF.